The rows below give T cell receptor beta chains drawn from one sample of a study of T cell responses to AZD1222 COVID-19 vaccine. Some clones are missing from TCRdb's copy, which holds only in-frame ones; the method was immunoSEQ multiplex PCR. The sample gives about 130,000 clones, 70% to 90% of which show up once; more than 20% is in the top ten. This specimen consisted of peripheral blood, obtained on day 0 of AZD1222 vaccination. The receptors shown here come from an adult in good health. Both conserved end residues are part of each CDR3. Each record gives: J gene, V gene, D gene, clone size, CDR3 DNA, CDR3 protein. The D gene is left open where the match is weak. Expanded clones get a size class; other rows say once, few or many, or leave the size out.

>TRBJ1-4|TRBV4-1|-|-
TGCGCCAGCAGCCAATTGGGAGGCGGTGAAAAACTGTTTTTT
CASSQLGGGEKLFF
>TRBJ2-1|TRBV12-3/TRBV12-4|-|-
TGTGCCAGCAGTCCCGACACTCGCTATGAGCAGTTCTTC
CASSPDTRYEQFF
>TRBJ2-7|TRBV5-1|TRBD1|once
TGCGCCAGCAGCTTGGCCAACAGGGGCCACGAGCAGTACTTC
CASSLANRGHEQYF
>TRBJ2-7|TRBV7-2|-|-
TGTGCCAGCAGCCCAGGATCTTTCTACGAGCAGTACTTC
CASSPGSFYEQYF
>TRBJ1-5|TRBV6-6|-|-
TGTGCCAGCAGTCGCCCCCGCGTCCCCGTCGATAGCAATCAGCCCCAGCATTTT
CASSRPRVPVDSNQPQHF
>TRBJ1-1|TRBV6-2/TRBV6-3|-|-
TGTGCCAGCAGTCCCTATGCGGGGGCAGCTCCATTAAACACTGAAGCTTTCTTT
CASSPYAGAAPLNTEAFF
>TRBJ2-5|TRBV18|-|-
TGTGCCAGCTCACCACCCAGGACTGAAGAGACCCAGTACTTC
CASSPPRTEETQYF
>TRBJ2-5|TRBV5-4|-|-
TGTGCCAGCAGCCCGCAGGGCCCTCAGTACCAAGAGACCCAGTACTTC
CASSPQGPQYQETQYF
>TRBJ2-1|TRBV20-1|-|-
TGCAGTGCTAGGATCGCAGGGGGGATCTTC
CSARIAGGIF
>TRBJ1-2|TRBV30|-|few
TGTGCCTGGATCGACTGGATTACTCCCAACCCTGGCTACACCTTC
CAWIDWITPNPGYTF
>TRBJ1-6|TRBV27|TRBD1|-
TGTGCCAGCAGTTCCCTAGGACAGGGATGGTCACCCCTCCACTTT
CASSSLGQGWSPLHF
>TRBJ2-3|TRBV29-1|TRBD1|-
TGCAGCGTTGCCAGGGACAGGGGCACAGATACGCAGTATTTT
CSVARDRGTDTQYF
>TRBJ1-1|TRBV28|-|-
TGTGCCAGCAGTGGGCGGGGATTTGAAGCTTTCTTT
CASSGRGFEAFF
>TRBJ2-5|TRBV10-3|-|-
TGTGCCACCCGGTCAGAGGGGATAGAGACCCAGTACTTC
CATRSEGIETQYF
>TRBJ1-5|TRBV6-2/TRBV6-3|-|once
TGTGCCAGCAGTTATTTGGGGGTTAGCAATCAGCCCCAGCATTTT
CASSYLGVSNQPQHF
>TRBJ2-7|TRBV27|-|-
TGTGCCAGCAGGCTAGATCGGGCCCCCCACTACGAGCAGTACTTC
CASRLDRAPHYEQYF
>TRBJ2-1|TRBV7-6|TRBD1|-
TGTGCCAGCAGCTATCACCGGGACAGAGGATACAATGAGCAGTTCTTC
CASSYHRDRGYNEQFF
>TRBJ2-7|TRBV10-1|-|-
TGCGCCAGCAGTGGGAACTACGAGCAGTACTTC
CASSGNYEQYF
>TRBJ1-2|TRBV7-2|-|-
TGTGCCAGCAGCCCAAGGAGGGGACTACTTAACTATGGCTACACCTTC
CASSPRRGLLNYGYTF
>TRBJ2-2|TRBV7-2|TRBD2|-
TGTGCCAGCAGCTTTAGCGGGGAGGAGCTGTTTTTT
CASSFSGEELFF
>TRBJ2-5|TRBV5-4|TRBD2|-
TGTGCCAGCAGCTTGTCGGCGGGGGGGCAAGAGACCCAGTACTTC
CASSLSAGGQETQYF
>TRBJ1-1|TRBV29-1|-|-
TGCAGCGCACGTCGCACGCGGGTAACTGAAGCTTTCTTT
CSARRTRVTEAFF
>TRBJ2-7|TRBV27|TRBD1|-
TGTGCCAGTTCTAAAAGACAGGGGGCCTACGAGCAGTACTTC
CASSKRQGAYEQYF
>TRBJ2-2|TRBV7-2|-|-
TGTGCCAGCAGCTTGGGGACGACTCGCACCGGGGAGCTGTTTTTT
CASSLGTTRTGELFF
>TRBJ1-1|TRBV27|TRBD1|once
TGTGCCAGCAGCAAACAGGGGGCGGTCGGCACTGAAGCTTTCTTT
CASSKQGAVGTEAFF